Presented here are 7 T cell receptor beta chains from one specimen sequenced in a study of cytomegalovirus exposure and HLA in healthy donors. Amplification used 60 Vbeta primers and 13 Jbeta primers. The method was immunoSEQ multiplex PCR; TCRdb's version includes in-frame clones alone and lacks a portion of them. The data hold some 120,000 clones, with 60% to 75% observed a single time. Sequenced input: PBMCs. The source of these receptors is a woman aged 45-60 years in good health and CMV-seropositive.

The chain uses TRBV6-4 and TRBJ2-3, with 11 positions matching TRBD2. The germline CDR1 and CDR2 sequences are MRHNA and SNTAGT. The CDR3 loop spans 16 amino acids. The trim removed 3 bases at V and 8 bases at J, leaving 10 bases unmatched. The CDR3, as DNA: TGTGCCAGCAGTGAATCCGGGTCGCTAGCGGGGGGTACGCAGTATTTT. Translated: CASSESGSLAGGTQYF.

CDR3 DNA sequence: TGTGCCAGCAGCGTCGGGACAGCTACCGGGGAGCTGTTTTTT. This translates into CASSVGTATGELFF. J is TRBJ2-2 and V is TRBV9; 7 bases align to TRBD1. This CDR3 is built from 14 residues. V shed 2 bases, J shed 5 bases, and the junction held 3 bases outside the gene matches. From germline, CDR1 is SGDLS and CDR2 YYNGEE.

This chain connects TRBV7-4 to TRBJ1-3, with a tentative D call TRBD1 (5 bases). The CDR3 runs to 18 residues. Germline V gene sequence: CDR1 SGHVT, CDR2 SQSDAQ. Trimming pared 1 base from V and 0 bases from J, leaving 16 bases between. CDR3 sequence reads: CASSLGDSCSSSGNTIYF. The DNA of the CDR3 is TGTGCCAGCAGCTTAGGAGACAGCTGTAGTTCCTCTGGAAACACCATATATTTT. Supplemented by reference TRBV7-4 and TRBJ1-3, the full variable domain reads GAGVSQSPRYKVAKRGRDVALRCDSISGHVTLYWYRQTLGQGSEVLTYSQSDAQRDKSGRPSGRFSAERPERSVSTLKIQRTEQGDSAVYLCASSLGDSCSSSGNTIYFGEGSWLTVV.

The chain recombines TRBV15 with TRBJ2-1; tentatively, D is TRBD2 (5 bases). CDR1 LNHNV and CDR2 YYDKDF come from the germline V gene (reference sequence). The ends were cut back, 0 bases at V and 4 bases at J, with 10 bases in the middle. This CDR3 has 15 amino acids. For the CDR3, the DNA is TGTGCCACCAGCAGAGATACTAGTGGATACAATGAGCAGTTCTTC. It encodes CATSRDTSGYNEQFF.

This clone was seen a few times. The rearrangement joins TRBV29-1 to TRBJ2-5; 8 bases line up with TRBD1. The CDR3 is 14 residues long. J lost 5 bases, V lost 6 bases, and 11 bases had no gene match. From germline, CDR1 is SQVTM and CDR2 ANQGSEA. This CDR3 reads CSVLLTRGLETQYF. For the CDR3, the DNA is TGCAGCGTCCTACTGACCAGGGGGCTGGAGACCCAGTACTTC.

This clone was counted a few times. The DNA of the CDR3 is TGTGCCAGCAGTGAAGGGCAGGCTTTCCAATACGAGCAGTACTTC. The encoded protein is CASSEGQAFQYEQYF. The rearrangement uses TRBV2 and TRBJ2-7; D not certain. Trimming shortened V by 1 base and J by 4 bases, and 14 bases separated the two germline ends. From germline, CDR1 is SNHLY and CDR2 FYNNEI. This CDR3 spans 15 amino acids.

This clone came up a few times. The rearrangement links TRBV10-2 to TRBJ1-2; 7 nucleotides align to TRBD1. This CDR3 region has 13 residues. The V gene's germline CDR1 is WSHSY and CDR2 SAAADI. The V gene end was trimmed by 9 bases and the J gene end by 0 bases; junction bases not matched to a gene: 4. The CDR3: CASKGAANYGYTF. In DNA, the CDR3 is TGCGCCAGTAAGGGGGCCGCTAACTATGGCTACACCTTC.